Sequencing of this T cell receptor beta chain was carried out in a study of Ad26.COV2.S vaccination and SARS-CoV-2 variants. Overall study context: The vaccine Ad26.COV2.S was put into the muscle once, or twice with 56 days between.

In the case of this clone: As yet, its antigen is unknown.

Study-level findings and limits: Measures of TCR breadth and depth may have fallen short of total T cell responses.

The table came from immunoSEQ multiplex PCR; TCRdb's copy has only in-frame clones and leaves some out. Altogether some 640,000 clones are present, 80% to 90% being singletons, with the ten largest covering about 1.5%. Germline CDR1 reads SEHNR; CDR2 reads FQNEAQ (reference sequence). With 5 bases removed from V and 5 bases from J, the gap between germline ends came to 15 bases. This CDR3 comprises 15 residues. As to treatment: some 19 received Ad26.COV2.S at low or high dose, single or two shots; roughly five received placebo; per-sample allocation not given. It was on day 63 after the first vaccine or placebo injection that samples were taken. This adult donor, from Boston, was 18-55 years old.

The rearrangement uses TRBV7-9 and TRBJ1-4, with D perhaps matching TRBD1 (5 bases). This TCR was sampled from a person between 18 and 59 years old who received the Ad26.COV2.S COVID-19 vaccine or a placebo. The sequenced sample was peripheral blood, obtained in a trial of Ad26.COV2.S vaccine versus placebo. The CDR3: CASSPRGGLNEKLFF. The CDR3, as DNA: TGTGCCAGCAGCCCCCGGGGCGGGTTAAATGAAAAACTGTTTTTT.